This is a list of T cell receptor beta chains from one sample in a study of blood T cell repertoires in COVID-19. Using immunoSEQ multiplex PCR, the repertoire was profiled, and TCRdb retains in-frame clones only, with some absent. This sample has more than 100,000 clones; approximately 84% occur once, and the top ten carry about a sixth. The specimen sequenced was peripheral blood. These receptors came from a woman aged 80 or older with acute or convalescent COVID-19. Each CDR3 is given with its conserved first and last residue. The D gene is left open where the match is weak. Expanded clones are given a class, and other clones once, few, many or no size at all.

D: -; size: few; J: TRBJ1-5; V: TRBV7-8; DNA: TGTGCCAGCAGCCCTAATAATCAGCCCCAGCATTTT; CDR3: CASSPNNQPQHF
D: TRBD1; size: few; J: TRBJ2-6; V: TRBV27; DNA: TGTGCCAGCAGTTACCTAAGGACAGGGGGTTTCTCTGGGGCCAACGTCCTGACTTTC; CDR3: CASSYLRTGGFSGANVLTF
D: -; size: -; J: TRBJ1-3; V: TRBV20-1; DNA: TGCAGTGCTAGTGGGGGCAGGGGCAGGGGAGCTGGAAACACCATATATTTT; CDR3: CSASGGRGRGAGNTIYF
D: -; size: -; J: TRBJ1-1; V: TRBV11-2; DNA: TGTGCCAGCAGCCTTTCAAGAGTTGGAGATGAAGCTTTCTTT; CDR3: CASSLSRVGDEAFF
D: -; size: -; J: TRBJ1-4; V: TRBV7-9; DNA: TGTGCCAGCAGCTTAGGACTACAGGGAACTAATGAAAAACTGTTTTTT; CDR3: CASSLGLQGTNEKLFF
D: -; size: -; J: TRBJ1-1; V: TRBV11-2; DNA: TGTGCCAGCAGCTTAGACAGGGGCTCGGTGAACACTGAAGCTTTCTTT; CDR3: CASSLDRGSVNTEAFF
D: -; size: -; J: TRBJ1-4; V: TRBV6-5; DNA: TGTGCCAGCAGTCGGCCCCCGCGCGGGGGAGAAAAACTGTTTTTT; CDR3: CASSRPPRGGEKLFF
D: -; size: -; J: TRBJ2-7; V: TRBV27; DNA: TGTGCCAGCTTAACGCATGGCAGGGGCTCCTACGAGCAGTACTTC; CDR3: CASLTHGRGSYEQYF
D: -; size: -; J: TRBJ2-2; V: TRBV7-9; DNA: TGTGCCAGCAGCTTAACAGCCGGGGAGCTGTTTTTT; CDR3: CASSLTAGELFF
D: -; size: -; J: TRBJ2-3; V: TRBV27; DNA: TGTGCCAGCAGTCTAACTGCGAAACGCACAGATACGCAGTATTTT; CDR3: CASSLTAKRTDTQYF
D: TRBD1; size: -; J: TRBJ1-2; V: TRBV9; DNA: TGTGCCAGCAGCGTAGGAGGACAGGGGGCGGGCGGCTACACCTTC; CDR3: CASSVGGQGAGGYTF
D: -; size: -; J: TRBJ2-6; V: TRBV5-6; DNA: TGTGCCAGCAGCTTGTCGGGGGTCTCTGGGGCCAACGTCCTGACTTTC; CDR3: CASSLSGVSGANVLTF
D: TRBD1; size: -; J: TRBJ2-7; V: TRBV29-1; DNA: TGCAGCGCTGGGACAGGGGGCGACGGGCAGTACTTC; CDR3: CSAGTGGDGQYF
D: -; size: -; J: TRBJ1-2; V: TRBV30; DNA: TGTGCCTGGAGATATGGGGAGGACTATGGCTACACCTTC; CDR3: CAWRYGEDYGYTF
D: -; size: -; J: TRBJ2-2; V: TRBV21-1; DNA: TGTGCCAGCAGCAAAGACTGCGACGGGGGGGACACCGGGGAGCTGTTTTTT; CDR3: CASSKDCDGGDTGELFF
D: -; size: many; J: TRBJ2-7; V: TRBV7-2; DNA: TGTGCCAGCAGCTTAGGTGAGCTCGAGCAGTACTTC; CDR3: CASSLGELEQYF
D: TRBD2; size: -; J: TRBJ2-5; V: TRBV7-2; DNA: TGTGCCAGCAGCTGGGCGGGAGGCGGAGAGACCCAGTACTTC; CDR3: CASSWAGGGETQYF